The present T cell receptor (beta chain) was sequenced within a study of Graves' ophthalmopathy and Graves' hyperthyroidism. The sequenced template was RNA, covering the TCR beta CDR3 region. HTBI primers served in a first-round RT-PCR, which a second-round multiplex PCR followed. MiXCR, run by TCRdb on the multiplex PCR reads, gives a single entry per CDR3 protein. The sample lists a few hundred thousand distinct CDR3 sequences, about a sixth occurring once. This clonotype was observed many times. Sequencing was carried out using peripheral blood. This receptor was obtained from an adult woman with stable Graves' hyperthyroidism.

In DNA, the CDR3 is TGTGCCAGCAGTCCCGAGGGGCTCGAGCAGTACTTC. It encodes CASSPEGLEQYF. The chain has TRBV28 and TRBJ2-7; D may correspond to TRBD1 or TRBD2 (5 bases each). The CDR3 consists of 12 residues. CDR1 and CDR2 from the germline V gene are MDHEN and SYDVKM. V shed 5 bases and J shed 6 bases, with 11 bases lying between them. Combining the CDR3 with reference TRBV28 and TRBJ2-7 gives the whole variable domain DVKVTQSSRYLVKRTGEKVFLECVQDMDHENMFWYRQDPGLGLRLIYFSYDVKMKEKGDIPEGYSVSREKKERFSLILESASTNQTSMYLCASSPEGLEQYFGPGTRLTVT.